This T cell receptor beta chain was identified in a study of shared clonotypes between healthy human individuals (dated by TCRdb to the early 2020s). Concerning the study at large: The cohort comprised two women and a few men aged 18 to 49 years. Each donor's leukapheresis produced roughly between roughly 0.94 and 9.5 billion PBMCs. To increase sequencing depth and limit assay-specific biases, different laboratories used diverse techniques to prepare libraries and sequence TCR repertoires. To estimate repertoire size and how much clonotype sharing occurs between individuals, the study deeply sequenced the blood TCR repertoires of about five healthy adults.

Donors were healthy HIV-negative adults with no recently reported acute infections or vaccinations. Only Caucasian adults living in Nashville, Tennessee, USA were represented among the donors. For unsorted samples, roughly 91 million PBMCs were counted, and genomic DNA was extracted using the QIAamp DNA Blood Mini kit. Blood was obtained by leukapheresis, after which PBMCs were separated by Ficoll-Histopaque density gradient centrifugation and cryopreserved in liquid nitrogen vapor phase. General findings and caveats noted by the study authors: Sampling was limited to blood, and TCR repertoires in tissue likely differ from TCR repertoires in blood. Based on pairwise subsampling, the degree of clonotype sharing among donors was expected to be affected by sequencing depth. The genetic and exposure-history diversity represented was limited by the small number of donors.

Using the deep immunoSEQ assay, multiplex PCR amplified TCR CDR3 regions from genomic DNA. Extracted genomic DNA from each cell subset was spread evenly across all wells of several immunoSEQ 96-well plates, with each plate serving as a replicate. For unsorted PBMC, roughly 300 ng of genomic DNA, equivalent to around 30,000 T cell genomes, went into each replicate PCR. Unsorted PBMC genomic DNA was sequenced across ten immunoSEQ deep assay plates. The purified libraries were quantified using a Qubit 3.0 fluorometer, sized with a Bioanalyzer 2100, and then quantified again using the KAPA Library Quantification kit. Every immunoSEQ 96-well plate was sequenced on a dedicated single-read 150-cycle Illumina NextSeq 550 flow cell. Turning to the authors' computational methods: Because only junctional sequences without quality scores were contained in the immunoSEQ output, filtering matching that applied to full-length reads could not be performed. Sequences were annotated with PyIR, a Python wrapper for IgBLAST v1.9, using IMGT germline references to assign V/J genes and CDR3. Any read was removed if the V/J assignment was weak (E-value above 1e-6), the CDR3 was missing, or the read contained stop codons, out-of-frame junctions, or ambiguous translated residues. V3J clonotypes were defined as sequences sharing the same inferred V gene, J gene, and CDR3 amino acid sequence. The percentage overlap between two repertoires was calculated by dividing the number of shared unique clonotypes by the size of the smaller repertoire. RTK rarefaction, the Chao1 estimator, and Recon v2.1 estimates of unobserved clonotypes were used to assess repertoire richness. Entries here come from immuneACCESS through TCRdb and include only in-frame sequences with V and J called. Some clones fail to appear in such tables; in the studies checked, an unresolved V gene covers under half of the shortfall, and the cause of the remainder is unknown. That table is the source of V, J and clone size, and D and trimming were worked out from the DNA. This sample has around 440,000 clones in its table, and around 77% of those were observed once. The ten biggest clones cover about 11% of the sample.

With regard to this clone: This receptor's antigen is unknown. Base qualities were left out, and no much larger clone turns up one base away.

This receptor was obtained from a woman between 40 and 55 years old in good health. Some clones in this sample may be carry-over from other donors' samples. Specimen: PBMCs.

The sequence in DNA is TGTGCCAGCATGGGGTCCGCCTACGAGCAGTACTTC. Its translation reads: CASMGSAYEQYF. The chain joins TRBV28 to TRBJ2-7; the D gene assignment is ambiguous. V is pared back by 7 bases and J by 2 bases, with 9 bases lying between the germline termini. The CDR3 numbers 12 residues from cysteine through phenylalanine. Only CDR3 DNA is held: 36 bases, read in frame from base 1. For CDR1 and CDR2, the germline V gene lists MDHEN and SYDVKM.